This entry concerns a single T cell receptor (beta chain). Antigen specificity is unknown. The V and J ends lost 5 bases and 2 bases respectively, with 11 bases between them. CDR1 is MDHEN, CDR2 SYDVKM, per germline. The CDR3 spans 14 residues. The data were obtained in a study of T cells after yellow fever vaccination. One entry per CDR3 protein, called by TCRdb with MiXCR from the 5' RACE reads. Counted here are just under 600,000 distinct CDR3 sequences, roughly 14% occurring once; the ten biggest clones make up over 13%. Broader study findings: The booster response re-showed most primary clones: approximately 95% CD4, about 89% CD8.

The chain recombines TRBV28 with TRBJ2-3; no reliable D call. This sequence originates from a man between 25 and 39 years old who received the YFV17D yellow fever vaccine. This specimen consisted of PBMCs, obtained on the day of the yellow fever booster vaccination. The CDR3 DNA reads TGTGCCAGCAGTATCCCTCGGGCCACAGATACGCAGTATTTT. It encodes CASSIPRATDTQYF.